This TCR beta chain stems from a study of neurological immune-mediated disorders. TCRdb ran MiXCR on the 5' RACE reads and lists one entry per CDR3 protein. The data hold 35,000 to 40,000 distinct CDR3 sequences, with about 9.9% observed a single time. This clonotype was seen ten or more times. V was trimmed by 4 bases and J by 6 bases, leaving 14 bases between them. The CDR3 covers 14 residues. Germline CDR1 reads SGHTA; CDR2 reads FQGNSA. The cell input for sorted libraries was some 1 million, and those cells were CD4+ or CD8+ T cells. The chain employs TRBV7-2 and TRBJ2-3; D remains unclear. This TCR came from a woman aged 25-40 years with HTLV-1-associated myelopathy (HAM/TSP). Sequencing used CD4+ T cells from blood. The CDR3 here is CASSSLVGRDTQYF. CDR3 nucleotides: TGTGCCAGCAGCTCCCTGGTTGGGCGGGATACGCAGTATTTT. Looking up the rest from reference TRBV7-2 and TRBJ2-3 gives the full variable domain: GAGVSQSPSNKVTEKGKDVELRCDPISGHTALYWYRQSLGQGLEFLIYFQGNSAPDKSGLPSDRFSAERTGGSVSTLTIQRTQQEDSAVYLCASSSLVGRDTQYFGPGTRLTVL.